This entry is about one T cell receptor beta chain. Its antigen remains unidentified. This sample stems from a study of early T cells in non-severe SARS-CoV-2 infection. For the study at large: With bulk RNA from unsorted whole blood as input, sequencing yielded unpaired chains. The study, taken as a whole, reports: VDJdb matching, biased toward anti-spike CD8 responses, missed private and CD4 specificities.

V lost 5 bases and J 5 bases, leaving 10 bases between the germline ends. The germline gives CDR1 SGHVS, CDR2 FQNEAQ. CDR3 size: 12 residues. Individual cDNA molecules carried attached unique molecular identifiers. Each CDR3 protein is one row after TCRdb ran MiXCR on the 5' RACE reads. The table includes 64,000 or so distinct CDR3 sequences, approximately 12% detected once. The sequencing here drew on whole blood, taken at baseline. The sequence came from an adult who was a healthcare worker with PCR-confirmed SARS-CoV-2 infection or an uninfected control (not recorded which). This sequence joins TRBV7-8 and TRBJ2-7, with a tentative D call TRBD2 (5 bases). Here the CDR3 DNA reads TGTGCCAGCAGCAAAAACGGGGACGAGCAGTACTTC. Protein product: CASSKNGDEQYF.